This T cell receptor (beta chain) was obtained from a study of cytomegalovirus exposure and HLA in healthy donors. General study points: About 90% or about 30% of the time was how often most TCR beta V segments were productive, according to an earlier analysis. TCR beta sequences reportedly predicted the HLA-A and HLA-B alleles of most subjects accurately. With high specificity and sensitivity, the classifier reportedly diagnosed cytomegalovirus status.

Germline values: CDR1 SGHTA, CDR2 FQGTGA. The CDR3 has 14 residues. V lost 6 bases, J lost 1 base, and 12 bases lay in between. The PCR had 60 Vbeta and 13 Jbeta primers. Repertoires were generated with immunoSEQ multiplex PCR, while TCRdb's copy carries only in-frame clones and drops some. The sample consists of around 150,000 clones, about three quarters of them appearing once. Of note for this clone: The target antigen is unknown. It is likely a read error, because the conserved phenylalanine at the end of the CDR3 is missing.

The rearrangement uses TRBV7-3 and TRBJ1-1, with D unresolved. The sample was PBMCs. The sequence was obtained from a female donor in good health and CMV-seronegative. CDR3 DNA sequence: TGTGCCAGCAGGGCCAACCCCGGGAACACTGAAGCTTTCTCT. This codes for CASRANPGNTEAFS.